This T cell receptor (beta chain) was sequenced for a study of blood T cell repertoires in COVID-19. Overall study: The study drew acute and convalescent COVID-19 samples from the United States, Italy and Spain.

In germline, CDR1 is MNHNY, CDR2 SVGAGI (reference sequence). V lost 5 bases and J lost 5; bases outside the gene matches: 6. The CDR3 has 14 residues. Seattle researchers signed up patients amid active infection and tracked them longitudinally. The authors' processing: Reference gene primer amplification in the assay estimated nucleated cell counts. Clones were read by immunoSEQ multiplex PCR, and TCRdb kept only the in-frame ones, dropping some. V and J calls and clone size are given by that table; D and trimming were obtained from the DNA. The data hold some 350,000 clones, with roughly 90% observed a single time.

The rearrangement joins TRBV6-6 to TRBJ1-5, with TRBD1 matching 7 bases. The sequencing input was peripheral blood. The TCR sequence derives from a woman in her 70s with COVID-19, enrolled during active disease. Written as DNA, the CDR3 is TGTGCCAGCAGTCCGGGACAGAGTTATCAGCCCCAGCATTTT. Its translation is CASSPGQSYQPQHF.